These T cell receptor beta chains were read from a single sample in a study of cytomegalovirus exposure and HLA in healthy donors. This table comes from immunoSEQ multiplex PCR, and its TCRdb copy is limited to in-frame clones, with some not included. This table has approximately 85,000 clones, about 80% appearing once. The specimen was PBMCs. Receptor source: a man aged 50-60 years in good health and CMV-seropositive. The CDR3 runs from the conserved cysteine through the conserved F or W. The order of the fields is J gene, V gene, clone size, D gene, CDR3 protein, CDR3 DNA. A D gene is named only where the DNA matches it firmly. The size field is filled for only some rows; it gives once, few, many or a size class.

TRBJ2-1 | TRBV4-1 | NA | TRBD2 | CASSPMGLPPGTPNNEQFF | TGCGCCAGCAGCCCTATGGGACTACCCCCCGGCACCCCCAACAATGAGCAGTTCTTC
TRBJ1-3 | TRBV1 | NA | NA | CTSSPPLMSSVSSLSSGNTIYF | TGCACCAGCAGCCCCCCCCTAATGTCGTCCGTTAGCAGTCTGAGCTCTGGAAACACCATATATTTT
TRBJ1-3 | TRBV19 | NA | NA | CASSSAGRSGNTIYF | TGTGCCAGTAGTTCGGCAGGGCGCTCTGGAAACACCATATATTTT
TRBJ2-7 | TRBV5-5 | NA | NA | CASSLAGTMTYEQYF | TGTGCCAGCAGCTTGGCCGGGACAATGACCTACGAGCAGTACTTC
TRBJ2-7 | TRBV5-1 | NA | TRBD2 | CASSLGLAGEWQYF | TGCGCCAGCAGCTTGGGACTAGCGGGAGAGTGGCAGTACTTC
TRBJ1-1 | TRBV27 | NA | TRBD1 | CASSSGQGGGYTEAFF | TGTGCCAGCAGTTCAGGACAGGGAGGAGGTTACACTGAAGCTTTCTTT
TRBJ1-3 | TRBV6-5 | few | NA | CAVSSGNTIYF | TGTGCCGTATCTTCTGGAAACACCATATATTTT
TRBJ1-5 | TRBV19 | NA | NA | CASRDRRQGYNQPQHF | TGTGCCAGTAGAGATAGGCGGCAGGGCTACAATCAGCCCCAGCATTTT
TRBJ2-3 | TRBV15 | NA | NA | CATSRKAYADTQYF | TGTGCCACCAGCAGAAAAGCCTACGCAGATACGCAGTATTTT
TRBJ2-7 | TRBV5-5 | NA | TRBD2 | CASSPGLAGYEQYF | TGTGCCAGCAGCCCGGGACTAGCCGGTTACGAGCAGTACTTC
TRBJ2-7 | TRBV25-1 | NA | NA | CASSGRGEQYF | TGTGCCAGCAGTGGAAGGGGGGAGCAGTACTTC
TRBJ2-4 | TRBV4-3 | NA | NA | CASSQEVGGVDSQYF | TGCGCCAGCAGCCAAGAGGTCGGGGGAGTTGACAGTCAGTACTTC
TRBJ2-3 | TRBV2 | NA | NA | CASSGFADTQYF | TGTGCCAGCAGTGGGTTCGCGGATACGCAGTATTTT
TRBJ2-4 | TRBV7-2 | once | NA | CASSEEIFKNIQYF | TGTGCCAGCAGTGAGGAGATTTTCAAAAACATTCAGTACTTC
TRBJ1-3 | TRBV6-1 | NA | NA | CASSIGQSGNTIYF | TGTGCCAGCAGTATCGGACAGTCTGGAAACACCATATATTTT
TRBJ2-3 | TRBV2 | NA | NA | CASSEASSTDTQYF | TGTGCCAGCAGTGAGGCTAGCAGTACAGATACGCAGTATTTT
TRBJ2-7 | TRBV19 | few | TRBD1 | CASSIGDSSPYEQYF | TGTGCCAGTAGTATAGGGGACAGTAGTCCCTACGAGCAGTACTTC
TRBJ1-1 | TRBV11-1 | NA | NA | CASSLLNTEAFF | TGTGCCAGCAGCTTGCTAAACACTGAAGCTTTCTTT
TRBJ1-1 | TRBV9 | NA | NA | CASSVKAGNTEAFF | TGTGCCAGCAGCGTAAAGGCGGGAAACACTGAAGCTTTCTTT
TRBJ2-4 | TRBV2 | NA | NA | CASSGGGGANIQYF | TGTGCCAGCAGTGGAGGTGGAGGGGCGAACATTCAGTACTTC
TRBJ1-6 | TRBV15 | NA | NA | CATSSGYNSPLHF | TGTGCCACCAGTAGTGGCTATAATTCACCCCTCCACTTT
TRBJ2-7 | TRBV15 | NA | NA | CAKDRFGEQYF | TGTGCCAAAGACAGGTTCGGCGAGCAGTACTTC
TRBJ2-7 | TRBV5-4 | NA | NA | CASSFDAGGAGEQYF | TGTGCCAGCAGCTTCGACGCTGGGGGAGCGGGCGAGCAGTACTTC
TRBJ1-4 | TRBV18 | NA | TRBD1 | CASSPWDRPNEKLFF | TGTGCCAGCTCACCATGGGACAGACCTAATGAAAAACTGTTTTTT
TRBJ1-2 | TRBV4-2 | NA | NA | CASSQGERVSYGYTF | TGTGCCAGCAGCCAAGGTGAACGGGTATCCTATGGCTACACCTTC
TRBJ2-2 | TRBV27 | NA | NA | CASSVERVDTGELFF | TGTGCCAGCAGTGTTGAGCGGGTGGACACCGGGGAGCTGTTTTTT
TRBJ2-1 | TRBV9 | NA | TRBD1 | CASSAGQGMGEQFF | TGTGCCAGCAGCGCCGGACAGGGGATGGGGGAGCAGTTCTTC
TRBJ2-3 | TRBV19 | NA | TRBD1 | CASSSDRTGRFTDTQYF | TGTGCCAGTAGTTCCGATAGGACAGGTCGCTTCACAGATACGCAGTATTTT
TRBJ2-1 | TRBV7-2 | NA | NA | CASSLLRAGVYEQFF | TGTGCCAGCAGCTTATTGAGGGCGGGCGTCTATGAGCAGTTCTTC
TRBJ2-1 | TRBV6-5 | NA | NA | CASSTESPPTNEQFF | TGTGCCAGCAGTACGGAGAGTCCCCCCACCAATGAGCAGTTCTTC
TRBJ2-7 | TRBV27 | once | NA | CASSPTGPGYEQYF | TGTGCCAGCAGTCCCACAGGGCCAGGCTACGAGCAGTACTTC
TRBJ2-6 | TRBV19 | NA | TRBD1 | CAPNGVPGGHSGANGLTF | TGTGCCCCTAATGGGGTCCCAGGGGGCCACTCTGGGGCCAACGGCCTGACTTTC
TRBJ2-2 | TRBV19 | NA | NA | CASSMGTGQQNTGELFF | TGTGCCAGTAGTATGGGAACAGGACAGCAGAACACCGGGGAGCTGTTTTTT
TRBJ1-1 | TRBV5-1 | NA | NA | CASSLVVRYGGTGTEAFF | TGCGCCAGCAGCTTGGTGGTAAGATACGGGGGGACGGGCACTGAAGCTTTCTTT
TRBJ1-1 | TRBV25-1 | few | TRBD1 | CASSDPRQGRAFF | TGTGCCAGCAGTGATCCCAGACAGGGGAGGGCTTTCTTT
TRBJ1-2 | TRBV7-9 | few | TRBD1 | CASSFEGSHNRGAERGYTF | TGTGCCAGCAGCTTTGAGGGATCACATAACAGGGGCGCGGAGAGAGGCTACACCTTC
TRBJ2-7 | TRBV2 | NA | TRBD1 | CASSWDRTLYEQYF | TGTGCCAGCAGTTGGGACAGGACGCTCTACGAGCAGTACTTC
TRBJ2-3 | TRBV9 | NA | TRBD2 | CASSAPPLAGEGDTQYF | TGTGCCAGCAGCGCCCCCCCATTAGCGGGAGAGGGAGATACGCAGTATTTT
TRBJ1-3 | TRBV4-3 | NA | NA | CASSQDSGNTIYF | TGCGCCAGCAGCCAAGACAGTGGAAACACCATATATTTT
TRBJ2-3 | TRBV6-5 | NA | NA | CASSYSDISTDTQYF | TGTGCCAGCAGTTACTCGGACATCTCCACAGATACGCAGTATTTT
TRBJ1-1 | TRBV2 | NA | TRBD1 | CASVRDRPNTEAFF | TGTGCCAGCGTAAGGGACAGGCCAAACACTGAAGCTTTCTTT
TRBJ1-5 | TRBV2 | NA | TRBD1 | CASSRQGMNQPQHF | TGTGCCAGCAGCCGACAGGGAATGAATCAGCCCCAGCATTTT
TRBJ1-4 | TRBV6-1 | NA | TRBD1 | CASTPTRGANEKLFF | TGTGCCAGCACCCCCACCAGGGGGGCTAATGAAAAACTGTTTTTT
TRBJ1-4 | TRBV10-3 | NA | NA | CAITPDPGIEKLFF | TGTGCCATCACCCCGGACCCCGGGATTGAAAAACTGTTTTTT
TRBJ1-2 | TRBV6-1 | NA | NA | CASSEAGTGQMYGYTF | TGTGCCAGCAGTGAAGCTGGAACTGGACAGATGTATGGCTACACCTTC
TRBJ2-5 | TRBV5-1 | NA | TRBD1 | CASSLSAGQGFSETQYF | TGCGCCAGCAGCTTGAGCGCCGGACAGGGGTTTTCAGAGACCCAGTACTTC
TRBJ2-1 | TRBV10-3 | NA | NA | CAISEETYNEQFF | TGTGCCATCAGTGAGGAGACCTACAATGAGCAGTTCTTC
TRBJ2-3 | TRBV6-1 | NA | TRBD2 | CASSEWLAGGRTDTQYF | TGTGCCAGCAGTGAATGGCTAGCGGGAGGAAGGACAGATACGCAGTATTTT
TRBJ1-1 | TRBV7-9 | NA | TRBD1 | CSSSFTGQITFF | TGTTCCAGCAGCTTTACGGGACAGATAACTTTCTTT
TRBJ2-3 | TRBV6-4 | NA | TRBD1 | CASSDTGATDTQYF | TGTGCCAGCAGTGACACAGGGGCGACAGATACGCAGTATTTT
TRBJ1-4 | TRBV18 | NA | NA | CASSPTGPNEKLFF | TGTGCCAGCTCACCGACAGGACCCAATGAAAAACTGTTTTTT
TRBJ2-2 | TRBV6-5 | NA | NA | CASSPREKGAGELFF | TGTGCCAGCAGTCCGAGAGAGAAGGGGGCCGGGGAGCTGTTTTTT